This T cell receptor beta chain was identified in a study of blood T cells in healthy people across ages. This clonotype was detected a few times. Antigen specificity is unknown. Extraction of total RNA produced a minimum of 6 micrograms from each sample. CDR3 length equals 15 residues. V lost 0 bases to trimming and J lost 13 bases, with 19 bases between them. Germline V CDR1 and CDR2: MGHRA, YSYEKL. For the second PCR, which ran for about 6 to 12 cycles, a sample-barcoded 5' primer and a J-beta primer mix were used. A template-switch adaptor containing 12 random nucleotides labeled each cDNA molecule. From the 5' RACE reads, TCRdb called clonotypes with MiXCR, one entry per CDR3 protein. Of about 760,000 distinct CDR3 sequences listed, around three fifths are singletons. Study-wide findings and caveats: A conclusive naive versus antigen-experienced comparison was prevented by the unsorted PBMCs. Older individuals had lower TCR beta diversity per million T cells (the decline was roughly linear).

This receptor was obtained from a man aged 40-55 years in good health. V gene TRBV4-1 combines with J gene TRBJ2-4, with a tentative D call TRBD2 (5 bases). Material: blood. The CDR3 DNA sequence: TGCGCCAGCAGCCAAGATTTTGCTAGCCGGCGAGAGCAGTACTTC. It is translated as CASSQDFASRREQYF.